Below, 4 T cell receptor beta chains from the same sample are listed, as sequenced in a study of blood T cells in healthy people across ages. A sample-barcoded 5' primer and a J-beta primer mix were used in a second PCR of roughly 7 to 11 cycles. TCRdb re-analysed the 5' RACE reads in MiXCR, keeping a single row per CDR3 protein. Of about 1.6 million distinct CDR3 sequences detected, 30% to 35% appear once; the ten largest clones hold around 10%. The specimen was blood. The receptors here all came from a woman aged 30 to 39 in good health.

The CDR3 reads CSATLRLAGVNDTQYF. The CDR3 region has the DNA TGCAGTGCTACCCTCCGACTAGCGGGAGTCAATGATACGCAGTATTTT. The chain carries TRBV20-1 and TRBJ2-3, with TRBD2 identical over 12 bases. CDR1 DFQATT and CDR2 SNEGSKA come from the germline V gene (reference sequence). Germline trimming cut 4 bases from V and 6 bases from J; bases unmatched to any gene: 11. The CDR3 is 16 amino acids.

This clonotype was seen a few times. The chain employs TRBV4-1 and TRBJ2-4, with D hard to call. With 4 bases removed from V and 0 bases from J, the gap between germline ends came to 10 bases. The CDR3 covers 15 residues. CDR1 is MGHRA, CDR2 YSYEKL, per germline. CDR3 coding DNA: TGCGCCAGCAGCCGGCTACCGCTAGCCAAAAACATTCAGTACTTC. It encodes CASSRLPLAKNIQYF.

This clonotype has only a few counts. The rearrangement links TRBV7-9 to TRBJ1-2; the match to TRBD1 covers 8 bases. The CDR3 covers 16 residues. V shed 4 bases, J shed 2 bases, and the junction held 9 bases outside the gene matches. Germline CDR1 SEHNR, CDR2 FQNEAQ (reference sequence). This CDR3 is CASSSVDRGRNYGYTF. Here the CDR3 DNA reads TGTGCCAGCAGCTCGGTCGACAGGGGACGAAACTATGGCTACACCTTC.

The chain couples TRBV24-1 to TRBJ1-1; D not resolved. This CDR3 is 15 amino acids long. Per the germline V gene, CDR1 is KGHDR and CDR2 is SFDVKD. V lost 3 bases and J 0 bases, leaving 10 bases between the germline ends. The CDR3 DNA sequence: TGTGCCACCAGTGATGGTACAGATATGAACACTGAAGCTTTCTTT. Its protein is CATSDGTDMNTEAFF.